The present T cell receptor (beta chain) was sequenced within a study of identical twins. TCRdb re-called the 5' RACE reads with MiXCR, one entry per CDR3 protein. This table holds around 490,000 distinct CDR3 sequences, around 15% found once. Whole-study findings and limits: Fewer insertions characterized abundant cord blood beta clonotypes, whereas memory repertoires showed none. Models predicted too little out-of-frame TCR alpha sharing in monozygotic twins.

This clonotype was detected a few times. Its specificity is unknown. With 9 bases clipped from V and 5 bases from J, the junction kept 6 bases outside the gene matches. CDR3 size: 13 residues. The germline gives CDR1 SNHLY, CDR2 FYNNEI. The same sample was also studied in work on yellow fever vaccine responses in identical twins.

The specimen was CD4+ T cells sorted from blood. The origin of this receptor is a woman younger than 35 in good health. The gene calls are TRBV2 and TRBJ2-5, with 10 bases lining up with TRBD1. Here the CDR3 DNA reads TGTGCCAGTAGACAGGGGGCGGGTGAGACCCAGTACTTC. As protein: CASRQGAGETQYF. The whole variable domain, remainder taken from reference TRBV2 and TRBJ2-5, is EPEVTQTPSHQVTQMGQEVILRCVPISNHLYFYWYRQILGQKVEFLVSFYNNEISEKSEIFDDQFSVERPDGSNFTLKIRSTKLEDSAMYFCASRQGAGETQYFGPGTRLLVL.